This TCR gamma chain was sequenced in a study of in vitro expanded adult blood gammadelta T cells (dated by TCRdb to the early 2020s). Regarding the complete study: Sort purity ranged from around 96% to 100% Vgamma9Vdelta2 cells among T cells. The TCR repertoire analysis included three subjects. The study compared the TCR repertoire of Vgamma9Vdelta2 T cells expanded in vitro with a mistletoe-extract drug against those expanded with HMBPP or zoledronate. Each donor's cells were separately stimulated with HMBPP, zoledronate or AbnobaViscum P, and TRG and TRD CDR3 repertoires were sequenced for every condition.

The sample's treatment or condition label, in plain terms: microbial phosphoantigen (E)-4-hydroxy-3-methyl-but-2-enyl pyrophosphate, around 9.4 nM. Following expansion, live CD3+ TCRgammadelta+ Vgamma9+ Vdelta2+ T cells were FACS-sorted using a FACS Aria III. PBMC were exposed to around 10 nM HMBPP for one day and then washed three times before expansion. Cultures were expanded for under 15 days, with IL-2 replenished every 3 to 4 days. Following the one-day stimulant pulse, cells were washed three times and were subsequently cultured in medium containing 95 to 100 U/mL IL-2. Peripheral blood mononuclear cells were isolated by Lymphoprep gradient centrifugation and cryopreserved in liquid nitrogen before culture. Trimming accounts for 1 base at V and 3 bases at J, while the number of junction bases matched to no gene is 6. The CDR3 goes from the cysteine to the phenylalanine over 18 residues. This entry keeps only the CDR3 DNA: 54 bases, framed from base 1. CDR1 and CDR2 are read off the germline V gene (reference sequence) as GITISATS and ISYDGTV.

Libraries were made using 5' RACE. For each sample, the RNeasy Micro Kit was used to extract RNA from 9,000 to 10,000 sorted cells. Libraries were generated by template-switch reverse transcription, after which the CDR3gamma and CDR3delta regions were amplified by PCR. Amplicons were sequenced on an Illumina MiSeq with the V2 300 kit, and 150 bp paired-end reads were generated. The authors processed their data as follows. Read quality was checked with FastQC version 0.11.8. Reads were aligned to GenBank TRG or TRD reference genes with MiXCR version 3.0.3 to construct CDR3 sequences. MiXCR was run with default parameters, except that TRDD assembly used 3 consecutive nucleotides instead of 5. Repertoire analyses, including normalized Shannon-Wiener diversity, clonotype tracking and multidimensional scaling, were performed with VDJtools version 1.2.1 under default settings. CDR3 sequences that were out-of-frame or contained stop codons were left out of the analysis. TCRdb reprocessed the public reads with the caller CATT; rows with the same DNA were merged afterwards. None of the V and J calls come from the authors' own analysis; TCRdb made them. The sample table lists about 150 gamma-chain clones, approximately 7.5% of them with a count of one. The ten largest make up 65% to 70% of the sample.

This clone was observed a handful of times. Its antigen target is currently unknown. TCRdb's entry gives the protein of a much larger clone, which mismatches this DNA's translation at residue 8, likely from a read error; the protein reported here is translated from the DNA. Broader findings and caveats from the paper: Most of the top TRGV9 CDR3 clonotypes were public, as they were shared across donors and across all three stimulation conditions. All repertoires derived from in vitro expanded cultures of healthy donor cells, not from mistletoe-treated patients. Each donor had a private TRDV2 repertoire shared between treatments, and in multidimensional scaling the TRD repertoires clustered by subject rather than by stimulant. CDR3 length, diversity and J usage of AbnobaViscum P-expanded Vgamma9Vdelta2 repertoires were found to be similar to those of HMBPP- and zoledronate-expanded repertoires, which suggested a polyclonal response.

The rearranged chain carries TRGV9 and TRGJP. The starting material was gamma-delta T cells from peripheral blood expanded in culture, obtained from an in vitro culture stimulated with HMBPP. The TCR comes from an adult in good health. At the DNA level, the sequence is TGTGCCTTGTGGGAGGTTAAAATGCAAGAGTTGGGCAAAAAAATCAAGGTATTT. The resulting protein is CALWEVKMQELGKKIKVF.